The 18 T cell receptor beta chains in this list originate from one sample, sequenced in a study of control samples from healthy donors and cancer patients. Generated by immunoSEQ multiplex PCR, the TCRdb table keeps only in-frame clones and is missing some. The sample lists 150,000 to 200,000 clones; 91% were seen once. What was sequenced was blood. These receptors were collected from a woman in her thirties or forties in good health.

This clone was found once. The chain uses TRBV7-9 and TRBJ2-1; the D is unclear. V lost 2 bases, J lost 6 bases, and 14 bases lay in between. The CDR3 runs 15 residues. The germline CDR1 and CDR2 sequences are SEHNR and FQNEAQ (reference sequence). The CDR3 sequence: CASSLSSPWGNEQFF. The CDR3 DNA sequence: TGTGCCAGCAGCTTATCGTCTCCCTGGGGCAATGAGCAGTTCTTC.

DNA of the CDR3: TGTGCCAGCAGCCCATTGGAAGGGACAGGGTTCTACGAGCAGTACTTC. Translated, it gives CASSPLEGTGFYEQYF. This chain connects TRBV7-9 to TRBJ2-7; 9 bases are a match to TRBD1. With V trimmed by 5 bases and J by 3 bases, 11 bases remained unmatched. This CDR3 comprises 16 residues. In germline, CDR1 is SEHNR, CDR2 FQNEAQ (reference sequence).

V gene TRBV6-5 combines with J gene TRBJ1-4; D is possibly TRBD1 (6 bases). The CDR3 has 15 residues. V lost 4 bases, J lost 4 bases, and 13 bases lay in between. The germline CDR1 and CDR2 sequences are MNHEY and SVGAGI. The chain's CDR3 is CASSFSDSRNEKLFF. In nucleotides, the CDR3 is TGTGCCAGCAGTTTTTCGGACAGCCGTAATGAAAAACTGTTTTTT.

The DNA for the CDR3 is TGTGCCAGTAGTACATCTAGCGGAGGCATCCGCGGGGAGCTGTTTTTT. It specifies CASSTSSGGIRGELFF. This chain uses TRBV19 with TRBJ2-2, with 7 positions matching TRBD2. The CDR3 is 16 residues long. After removal of 4 bases from V and 7 bases from J, the junction contained 12 bases not matched to a gene. Germline-derived CDR1 and CDR2 are LNHDA and SQIVND (reference sequence).

This clone was counted a single time. The chain recombines TRBV2 with TRBJ1-3; D not resolved. The CDR3 spans 14 residues. Trimming took off 8 bases at V and 0 bases at J, with 11 bases between the two ends. Looked up from germline, CDR1 is SNHLY and CDR2 is FYNNEI. The CDR3, as DNA: TGTGCCAGCGGAGACGTCAACTCTGGAAACACCATATATTTT. It is translated as CASGDVNSGNTIYF.

As regards this clone: The junction and the germline gene differ at one end; a read error may be behind it. The CDR3 DNA follows: TGTGCCAGAAGTTTGGGAACCACGGGCAGGACGGTAATGGCCCAGCCCCAGCATTTT. This translates into CARSLGTTGRTVMAQPQHF. The chain couples TRBV5-3 to TRBJ1-5; D gene ambiguous. TRBV5-3 is assigned to the ORF class and has an uncertain function. This CDR3 contains 19 residues.

The CDR3 DNA reads TGTGCCAGCAGCCCCAGTAGCACCGGGGAGCTGTTTTTT. It yields the protein CASSPSSTGELFF. This chain connects TRBV3-1 (or the pseudogene TRBV3-2) to TRBJ2-2; no clear D. Germline assignment: CDR1 LGHDT and CDR2 YNNKEL (reference sequence). V was clipped by 4 bases and J by 4 bases, with 7 bases between them. This CDR3 comprises 13 residues.

The genes are TRBV2 and TRBJ2-7, with D perhaps matching TRBD1 or TRBD2 (5 bases each). Germline loops: CDR1 SNHLY, CDR2 FYNNEI. The CDR3 runs to 15 residues. Trimming removed 3 bases from V and 0 bases from J, with 12 bases in between. The DNA for the CDR3 is TGTGCCAGCAGTGATCCTGGGGGTAACTCCTACGAGCAGTACTTC. Amino acid sequence: CASSDPGGNSYEQYF.

This clone has a handful of counts. The chain joins TRBV15 to TRBJ1-1; tentatively, D is TRBD1 (5 bases). The CDR3 is 14 residues long. CDR1 and CDR2 from the germline V gene are LNHNV and YYDKDF (reference sequence). The ends were cut back, 0 bases at V and 5 bases at J, with 10 bases in the middle. The CDR3 coding sequence is TGTGCCACCAGCAGAGAATGGGACGGGACTGAAGCTTTCTTT. Translated: CATSREWDGTEAFF. The variable domain in full, completed from reference TRBV15 and TRBJ1-1, reads DAMVIQNPRYQVTQFGKPVTLSCSQTLNHNVMYWYQQKSSQAPKLLFHYYDKDFNNEADTPDNFQSRRPNTSFCFLDIRSPGLGDTAMYLCATSREWDGTEAFFGQGTRLTVV.

The chain joins TRBV3-1 (or the pseudogene TRBV3-2) to TRBJ2-2; no definite D call. This CDR3 is built from 14 residues. Germline-derived CDR1 and CDR2 are LGHDT and YNNKEL (reference sequence). V was shortened by 3 bases and J by 7 bases, with 12 bases between the two germline ends. The CDR3 DNA reads TGTGCCAGCAGCCACTCTCTCACCGGCGGGGAGCTGTTTTTT. It codes for CASSHSLTGGELFF.

This chain uses TRBV29-1 with TRBJ1-2; D remains ambiguous. The CDR3 contains 13 residues. V was pared by 4 bases and J by 4 bases, with 13 bases between. Looked up from germline, CDR1 is SQVTM and CDR2 is ANQGSEA. In nucleotides, the CDR3 is TGCAGCGTTGCAGGAGAGACATTCTATGGCTACACCTTC. Protein: CSVAGETFYGYTF.

The chain couples TRBV12-5 to TRBJ2-3; D is perhaps TRBD2 (6 bases). CDR1 and CDR2 from the germline V gene are LGHNT and FRNRAP. The CDR3 runs 14 residues. V lost 5 bases to trimming and J lost 10 bases, with 19 bases between them. The CDR3 loop reads CASGLPGFPGAQYF. The CDR3 nucleotides read TGTGCTAGTGGTCTACCGGGATTCCCGGGGGCGCAGTATTTT.

The chain is built from TRBV11-2 and TRBJ1-5; D is perhaps TRBD1 (6 bases). V was shortened by 6 bases and J by 5 bases, with 17 bases between the two germline ends. Germline values: CDR1 SGHAT, CDR2 FQNNGV. The CDR3 sequence is 15 residues long. The CDR3 DNA is TGTGCCAGCAGGCCGGGACATACTCACTATCAGCCCCAGCATTTT. Translated, it gives CASRPGHTHYQPQHF.

The V call is TRBV5-1, the J call TRBJ2-3; 8 nucleotides line up with TRBD2. The V gene end was trimmed by 4 bases and the J gene end by 5 bases; junction bases not matched to a gene: 9. In germline, CDR1 is SGHRS, CDR2 YFSETQ. CDR3 length equals 15 residues. The CDR3 nucleotides are TGCGCCAGCAGCAAACTCCGGGGGGGAAGAGATACGCAGTATTTT. As protein: CASSKLRGGRDTQYF.

V and J are TRBV5-1 and TRBJ1-3; no clear D gene. Germline CDR1 is SGHRS and CDR2 is YFSETQ. CDR3 size: 15 residues. The V gene lost 1 base and the J gene lost 0 bases, with 8 bases spanning the gap. The CDR3 coding sequence is TGCGCCAGCAGCTTGATAGGGAGCTCTGGAAACACCATATATTTT. It codes for CASSLIGSSGNTIYF.

This clone was detected only once. J is TRBJ2-7 and V is TRBV7-9, with TRBD1 matching over 9 bases. The germline CDR1 and CDR2 sequences are SEHNR and FQNEAQ (reference sequence). With V trimmed by 5 bases and J by 6 bases, 5 bases remained unmatched. This CDR3 contains 13 residues. This chain's CDR3 is CASSLPGQGEQYF. CDR3 DNA sequence: TGTGCCAGCAGCCTACCGGGACAGGGCGAGCAGTACTTC. The whole variable domain, remainder taken from reference TRBV7-9 and TRBJ2-7, is DTGVSQNPRHKITKRGQNVTFRCDPISEHNRLYWYRQTLGQGPEFLTYFQNEAQLEKSRLLSDRFSAERPKGSFSTLEIQRTEQGDSAMYLCASSLPGQGEQYFGPGTRLTVT.

The chain recombines TRBV7-3 with TRBJ1-2; 7 bases map to TRBD1. V gave up 1 base and J gave up 6 bases; unmatched junction bases: 11. The V gene's germline CDR1 is SGHTA and CDR2 FQGTGA. There are 16 residues in the CDR3. The CDR3 spells CASSLIKGAILDGYTF. CDR3 nucleotides: TGTGCCAGCAGCTTAATTAAGGGGGCCATATTGGATGGCTACACCTTC.

The J gene is TRBJ1-1, the V gene TRBV7-6; 8 nucleotides match TRBD1. Per germline, CDR1 SGHVS and CDR2 FNYEAQ. The trim removed 4 bases at V and 2 bases at J, leaving 6 bases unmatched. The CDR3 has 15 amino acids. As DNA, the CDR3 is TGTGCCAGCAGCTCCCTCCAGGGGGCAAACACTGAAGCTTTCTTT. As protein: CASSSLQGANTEAFF.